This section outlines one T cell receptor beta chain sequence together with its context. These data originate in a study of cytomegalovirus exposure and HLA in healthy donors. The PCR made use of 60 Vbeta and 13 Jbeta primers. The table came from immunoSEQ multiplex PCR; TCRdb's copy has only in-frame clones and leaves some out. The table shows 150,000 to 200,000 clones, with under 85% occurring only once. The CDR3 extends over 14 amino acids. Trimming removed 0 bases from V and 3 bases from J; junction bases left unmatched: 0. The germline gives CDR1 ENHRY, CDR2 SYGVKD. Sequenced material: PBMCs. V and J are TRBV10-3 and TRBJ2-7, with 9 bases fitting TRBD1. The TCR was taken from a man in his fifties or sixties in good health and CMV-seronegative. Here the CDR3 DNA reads TGTGCCATCAGTGAGTCGGGACAGGGCTACGAGCAGTACTTC. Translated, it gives CAISESGQGYEQYF.